This TCR beta chain was sequenced during a study of identical twins. This clonotype came up many times. Its specificity is not known. MiXCR, run by TCRdb on the 5' RACE reads, gives a single entry per CDR3 protein. The sample lists 300,000 to 400,000 distinct CDR3 sequences, around 12% occurring once. This CDR3 spans 15 amino acids. Per germline, CDR1 SEHNR and CDR2 FQNEAQ (reference sequence). The V and J ends lost 1 base and 4 bases respectively, with 13 bases between them. Study-wide results and limits: Diverse VJ usage suggested most zero-insertion clonotypes were not invariant T cells. Models, which agreed with sharing between unrelated individuals, nonetheless underestimated the out-of-frame TCR alpha sharing seen in monozygotic twins. Among out-of-frame alpha sequences shared by twins, low generation probability occurred in excess. Insertions ran lower in abundant cord blood beta clonotypes, though not in memory repertoires.

The same data also went into a second study, on yellow fever vaccine responses in identical twins.

V gene TRBV7-9 combines with J gene TRBJ1-1, with unresolved D. Sequenced material: CD8+ T cells sorted from blood. The sequence came from a young woman in good health. CDR3 in amino acids: CASSLVSETRTEAFF. For the CDR3, the DNA is TGTGCCAGCAGCTTAGTCTCGGAAACCCGCACTGAAGCTTTCTTT.